Listed here are 18 T cell receptor beta chains from one sample, sequenced in a study of post-analysis software for immune sequencing data. General study findings and limits: There were roughly 5 TRBV segments more frequent in patients than controls, and TRBV5-6, TRBV5-1 and TRBV20-1 were among them.

Unique molecular identifiers were carried by the TCR beta cDNA libraries. MiXCR was run by TCRdb on the PCR reads, yielding one entry per CDR3 protein. The data contain 750,000 to 900,000 distinct CDR3 sequences, around 46% of them singletons. The antigens of these receptors remain unknown. Sample: blood. These receptors came from a girl aged 5-17 years with multiple sclerosis.

The gene calls are TRBV12-3 or TRBV12-4 and TRBJ2-1; TRBD2 matches 9 bases. V trimming: 6 bases; J trimming: 6 bases; junction bases outside the gene matches: 3. The CDR3 has 13 residues. The CDR3 sequence is CASRVTSGNEQFF. CDR3 DNA: TGTGCCAGCAGGGTGACTAGCGGCAATGAGCAGTTCTTC.

This sequence joins TRBV29-1 and TRBJ2-5; 12 bases are shared with TRBD2. There are 12 residues in the CDR3. Germline trimming cut 5 bases from V and 11 bases from J; bases unmatched to any gene: 6. Germline loops: CDR1 SQVTM, CDR2 ANQGSEA. Written as DNA, the CDR3 is TGCAGCGTTCGACTAGCGGGAGATGGGCAGTACTTC. As protein: CSVRLAGDGQYF.

The chain uses TRBV29-1 and TRBJ2-1; D uncertain. The CDR3 has 12 residues. V lost 1 base, J lost 6 bases, and 7 bases lay in between. Germline V gives CDR1 SQVTM, CDR2 ANQGSEA. CDR3 sequence (DNA): TGCAGCGTTGAAGCCTTTACCAATGAGCAGTTCTTC. Its protein product is CSVEAFTNEQFF.

This chain connects TRBV20-1 to TRBJ2-5; 7 bases match TRBD2. With V trimmed by 3 bases and J by 3 bases, 7 bases remained unmatched. The CDR3 runs 14 residues. Germline V gene data show CDR1 as DFQATT and CDR2 as SNEGSKA (reference sequence). CDR3 sequence: CSASGLAAKETQYF. The DNA for the CDR3 is TGCAGTGCTAGTGGCCTAGCGGCAAAAGAGACCCAGTACTTC.

The rearrangement joins TRBV28 to TRBJ2-7, with D uncertain. The V end lost 5 bases, the J end lost 6 bases, and 17 bases lay between the germline ends. The germline V gene encodes CDR1 MDHEN and CDR2 SYDVKM. The CDR3 extends over 14 amino acids. The chain's CDR3 is CASSAPRNPGEQYF. CDR3 in DNA: TGTGCCAGCAGTGCCCCTAGAAATCCAGGCGAGCAGTACTTC.

This clonotype was counted between two and nine times. CDR3 in amino acids: CASSAGTGPTGELFF. The CDR3 bases are TGCGCCAGCAGCGCCGGGACGGGCCCCACCGGGGAGCTGTTTTTT. The chain is built from TRBV5-1 and TRBJ2-2; D possibly uses TRBD1 or TRBD2 (5 bases each). The CDR3 runs to 15 residues. Germline V gives CDR1 SGHRS, CDR2 YFSETQ. V gave up 4 bases and J gave up 4 bases, with 14 bases separating them. Filled out from reference TRBV5-1 and TRBJ2-2, the complete variable domain reads KAGVTQTPRYLIKTRGQQVTLSCSPISGHRSVSWYQQTPGQGLQFLFEYFSETQRNKGNFPGRFSGRQFSNSRSEMNVSTLELGDSALYLCASSAGTGPTGELFFGEGSRLTVL.

This clonotype showed up just a few times. The chain couples TRBV7-9 to TRBJ2-3; D is possibly TRBD2 (6 bases). This CDR3 region has 14 residues. CDR1 and CDR2 (germline): SEHNR, FQNEAQ (reference sequence). Between the trimmed V and J ends, which lost 3 bases and 6 bases, there was a span of 13 bases. The CDR3 bases are TGTGCCAGCAGCTTGGTGCGGGATAGCGATACGCAGTATTTT. This translates into CASSLVRDSDTQYF. Complete variable domain (other parts from reference TRBV7-9 and TRBJ2-3): DTGVSQNPRHKITKRGQNVTFRCDPISEHNRLYWYRQTLGQGPEFLTYFQNEAQLEKSRLLSDRFSAERPKGSFSTLEIQRTEQGDSAMYLCASSLVRDSDTQYFGPGTRLTVL.

The genes are TRBV12-3 or TRBV12-4 and TRBJ1-2, with D unresolved. Trimming removed 6 bases from V and 5 bases from J, with 19 bases in between. The CDR3 is 15 amino acids. DNA for the CDR3: TGTGCCAGCAGCCCCTGGGGAGGAGTACCTTATGGCTACACCTTC. This encodes CASSPWGGVPYGYTF.

The CDR3 is CASSPSLGTLPNEKLFF. In DNA form, the CDR3 reads TGTGCCAGCAGTCCATCCCTCGGGACGCTACCTAATGAAAAACTGTTTTTT. This chain connects TRBV12-3 or TRBV12-4 to TRBJ1-4; D perhaps matches TRBD1 (5 bases). V lost 5 bases and J 3 bases, leaving 19 bases between the germline ends. This CDR3 is built from 17 residues.

The chain joins TRBV30 to TRBJ2-7; D is tentatively TRBD1 or TRBD2 (6 bases each). Germline values: CDR1 GTSNPN, CDR2 SVGIG (reference sequence). V lost 1 base and J lost 2, with 9 bases in between. The CDR3 is made up of 13 amino acids. Written as DNA, the CDR3 is TGTGCCTGGAGTGGAGGGGGGCCCTACGAGCAGTACTTC. As protein: CAWSGGGPYEQYF.

The V call is TRBV4-3, the J call TRBJ1-2, with D hard to call. This CDR3 comprises 13 residues. V was cut by 1 base and J by 3 bases, with 6 bases left in between. The germline V gene encodes CDR1 LGHNA and CDR2 YSLEER. This chain's CDR3 is CASSQGSYYGYTF. The CDR3 region has the DNA TGCGCCAGCAGCCAAGGGAGCTACTATGGCTACACCTTC.

The chain recombines TRBV20-1 with TRBJ2-1, with 8 bases identical to TRBD2. The CDR3 is 16 residues long. V trimming: 7 bases; J trimming: 8 bases; junction bases outside the gene matches: 19. CDR1 and CDR2 (germline): DFQATT, SNEGSKA (reference sequence). This CDR3 is CSVIALSGRAVDEQFF. In DNA, the CDR3 is TGCAGTGTTATAGCCTTGTCCGGGAGGGCCGTCGATGAGCAGTTCTTC.

This chain uses TRBV6-6 with TRBJ1-5; D may be TRBD1 (5 bases). The CDR3 has 14 amino acids. V was pared by 6 bases and J by 4 bases, with 13 bases between. The germline CDR1 and CDR2 sequences are MNHNY and SVGAGI (reference sequence). The CDR3 nucleotides are TGTGCCAGCAGACTCGGGACGGGGAATCAGCCCCAGCATTTT. Its protein product is CASRLGTGNQPQHF.

In its sample, this clonotype was seen a few times. The chain links TRBV4-1 to TRBJ1-1; no definite D call. Germline values: CDR1 MGHRA, CDR2 YSYEKL. The length of the CDR3 is 16 residues. Deletions cut 1 base from V and 12 bases from J, with 24 bases between. The DNA of the CDR3 is TGCGCCAGCAGCCAAGGAGGAGCTTCGGGCATTGCCAGGTCTTTCTTT. It is translated as CASSQGGASGIARSFF.

V gene TRBV28 combines with J gene TRBJ2-5; D is ambiguous. Trimming stripped 7 bases from V and 5 bases from J, with 14 bases between. From germline, CDR1 is MDHEN and CDR2 SYDVKM. The CDR3 contains 13 residues. Here the CDR3 reads CASNTRLQETQYF. CDR3 coding DNA: TGTGCCAGCAATACCCGGCTTCAGGAGACCCAGTACTTC.

The sample holds a few counts of this clonotype. The J gene is TRBJ2-7, the V gene TRBV29-1; TRBD1 matches 8 bases. The CDR3 sequence is 16 residues long. V lost 7 bases, J lost 6 bases, and 20 bases stayed unmatched. CDR1 and CDR2 (germline): SQVTM, ANQGSEA. CDR3: CSAMGPGTGPLREQYF. The CDR3 bases are TGCAGCGCCATGGGTCCCGGGACAGGCCCCCTTCGCGAGCAGTACTTC.

Ten or more counts support this clonotype. V gene TRBV20-1 combines with J gene TRBJ2-5, with D unresolved. Trimming shortened V by 3 bases and J by 2 bases, and 16 bases separated the two germline ends. This CDR3 is 15 amino acids long. Per germline, CDR1 DFQATT and CDR2 SNEGSKA (reference sequence). The chain's CDR3 is CSASSLGRIQETQYF. CDR3 nucleotide sequence: TGCAGTGCTAGTAGTCTCGGCAGGATACAAGAGACCCAGTACTTC.

In this sample, this clonotype turned up a few times. The rearrangement joins TRBV12-3 or TRBV12-4 to TRBJ2-7; 9 bases are a match to TRBD2. The CDR3 contains 14 residues. Germline trimming cut 5 bases from V and 3 bases from J; bases unmatched to any gene: 5. CDR3: CASSRTSEVYEQYF. CDR3 coding DNA: TGTGCCAGCAGTCGGACTAGCGAGGTCTACGAGCAGTACTTC.